This T cell receptor (beta chain) was documented in a study of blood T cells in healthy people across ages. The use of a sample-barcoded 5' primer and a J-beta primer mix characterized a second PCR of about 7 to 12 cycles. Via MiXCR, TCRdb re-called the 5' RACE reads, giving one row per CDR3 protein. The repertoire holds more than 800,000 distinct CDR3 sequences, with less than 35% as singletons. This clonotype came up many times. Trimming took 6 bases from V and 5 from J, leaving 18 bases between them. The germline V gene encodes CDR1 DFQATT and CDR2 SNEGSKA (reference sequence). The CDR3 is 14 amino acids.

This TCR was recovered from a woman aged 80 or over in good health. Sequencing used blood. The V call is TRBV20-1, the J call TRBJ2-3; the D gene could be TRBD1 or TRBD2 (6 bases each). The CDR3 DNA sequence: TGCAGTGCCGCACCTTGGAGGGGGAGAGATACGCAGTATTTT. Its protein is CSAAPWRGRDTQYF.